This is a list of T cell receptor beta chains from one sample in a study of Tregs in tolerant kidney transplant recipients. For these receptors, no antigen is known. Here immunoSEQ multiplex PCR was the method, and the copy in TCRdb shows in-frame clones only, minus some. The data show more than 30,000 clones, approximately 80% seen once. The sample taken for sequencing was Tregs from blood cultured with allogeneic cells. Receptors originate from a human donor in good health. Both conserved end residues are part of each CDR3. A D gene is named only where the DNA matches it firmly. Some rows mark clone size as missing; the rest say once, few, many or name a class of expanded clone.

>TRBJ2-7|NA|TRBV5-1|NA
TGCGCCAGCAGCTTGGTAGGGGAGAGTGGGCACGAGCAGTACTTC
CASSLVGESGHEQYF
>TRBJ2-5|NA|TRBV11-3|TRBD2
TGTGCCAGCAGCTATAGGACTAGCGGGATCAAAGAGACCCAGTACTTC
CASSYRTSGIKETQYF
>TRBJ2-7|medium-sized|TRBV18|TRBD2
TGTGCCAGCTCACCCAAACCCGGGACTAGGAGCTCCTACGAGCAGTACTTC
CASSPKPGTRSSYEQYF
>TRBJ2-1|NA|TRBV21-1|NA
TGTGCCAGCAGCTACATCTGGGAGCAGTTCTTC
CASSYIWEQFF
>TRBJ2-3|NA|TRBV29-1|NA
TGCAGCGTTGCAGATCCCCACTTAGGGGATACGCAGTATTTT
CSVADPHLGDTQYF
>TRBJ1-2|NA|TRBV10-2|NA
TGCGCCCGACGCGGCGACGCGGGCTACACCTTC
CARRGDAGYTF
>TRBJ1-4|NA|TRBV18|NA
TGTGCCAGCTCACCAGGGGGGAACATGACATCATTAGTCTCCTTACTAGATGAAAAACTGTTTTTT
CASSPGGNMTSLVSLLDEKLFF
>TRBJ1-5|NA|TRBV19|NA
TGTGCCAGTAGTATTTGGACATTCAATGGGCCCCAGCATTTT
CASSIWTFNGPQHF
>TRBJ1-3|NA|TRBV30|NA
TGTGCCTGGAGTAGGGGGATCGGAAACACCATATATTTT
CAWSRGIGNTIYF
>TRBJ2-1|NA|TRBV14|NA
TGTGCCAGCAGGCAGGCGCGAATGAGTGAGCAGTTCTTC
CASRQARMSEQFF
>TRBJ2-7|NA|TRBV27|NA
TGTGCCAGCACTCTAAGGACCGGGGGTATTGAGGAGCAGTACTTC
CASTLRTGGIEEQYF
>TRBJ1-1|NA|TRBV9|NA
TGTGCCAGCAGCGTTAACTGGGGAGAAGTAGCTTTCTTT
CASSVNWGEVAFF
>TRBJ2-3|NA|TRBV7-2|NA
TGTGCCAGCAGCTTTTTAGGTCTAGTCAGCGTTCGGGATACGCAGTATTTT
CASSFLGLVSVRDTQYF
>TRBJ2-1|NA|TRBV7-7|NA
TGTGCTAGCAGCCTCTTCGTTTGGGGTGAGCAGTTCTTC
CASSLFVWGEQFF
>TRBJ2-1|NA|TRBV7-2|TRBD2
TGTGCCAGCAGCTTTAGGGGAGCGGGGGGTATCAATGAGCAGTTCTTC
CASSFRGAGGINEQFF
>TRBJ1-2|NA|TRBV6-1|NA
TGTGCCAGCAGCCCAATCCGGGTGGTTAACTATGGCTACACCTTC
CASSPIRVVNYGYTF
>TRBJ2-5|NA|TRBV5-4|NA
TGTGCCAGCAGCTTGGAGGATACCCAGTACTTC
CASSLEDTQYF
>TRBJ1-2|NA|TRBV6-6|TRBD1
TGTGCCAGCAGTTTAACAGGGGGCTCGGGCTATGGCTACACCTTC
CASSLTGGSGYGYTF
>TRBJ2-1|once|TRBV7-2|TRBD2
TGTGCCAGCAGCTTACGTCTAGCGGAAAACAATGAGCAGTTCTTC
CASSLRLAENNEQFF
>TRBJ2-1|once|TRBV7-2|NA
TGTGCCAGCAGCTTAGTCTCAGGGACGGGCTCCTACAATGAGCAGTTCTTC
CASSLVSGTGSYNEQFF
>TRBJ1-2|NA|TRBV29-1|NA
TGCAGCGTTGATCCCAGGGGCGCCTATGGCTACACCTTC
CSVDPRGAYGYTF
>TRBJ1-5|NA|TRBV27|NA
TGTGCCAGCAGTTTATCTAAAAATCAGCCCCAGCATTTT
CASSLSKNQPQHF
>TRBJ2-3|NA|TRBV9|NA
TGTGCCAGCAGCGTGAGGCTAACAGATACGCAGTATTTT
CASSVRLTDTQYF